The sequence of this T cell receptor (beta chain) was determined in a study of control samples from healthy donors and cancer patients. Looked up from germline, CDR1 is SGHNT and CDR2 is YENEEA. V was trimmed by 5 bases and J by 9 bases, leaving 12 bases between them. This CDR3 comprises 12 residues. Using immunoSEQ multiplex PCR, the repertoire was profiled, and TCRdb retains in-frame clones only, with some absent. The sample yields about 160,000 clones, around nine tenths seen once. This TCR came from a man aged 25-40 years in good health. The V and J genes are TRBV11-3 and TRBJ2-3; no firm D call. Sequenced input: blood. This CDR3 reads CASSQSLGTQYF. CDR3 DNA sequence: TGTGCCAGCAGCCAGTCCCTAGGGACGCAGTATTTT. Full variable domain (remainder filled in from reference TRBV11-3 and TRBJ2-3): EAGVVQSPRYKIIEKKQPVAFWCNPISGHNTLYWYLQNLGQGPELLIRYENEEAVDDSQLPKDRFSAERLKGVDSTLKIQPAELGDSAVYLCASSQSLGTQYFGPGTRLTVL.